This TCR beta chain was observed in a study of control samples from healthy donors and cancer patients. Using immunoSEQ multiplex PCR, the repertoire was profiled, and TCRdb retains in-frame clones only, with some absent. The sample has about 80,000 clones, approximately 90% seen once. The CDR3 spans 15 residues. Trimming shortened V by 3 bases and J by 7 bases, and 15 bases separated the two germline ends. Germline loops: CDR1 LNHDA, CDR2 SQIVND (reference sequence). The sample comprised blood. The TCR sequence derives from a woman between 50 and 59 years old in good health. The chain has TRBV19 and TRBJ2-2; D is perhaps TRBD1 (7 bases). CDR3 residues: CASSIERRGHGELFF. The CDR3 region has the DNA TGTGCCAGTAGTATTGAAAGGAGGGGGCACGGGGAGCTGTTTTTT.